Listed below are T cell receptor beta chains from one sample, sequenced in a study of T cells in Graves' hyperthyroidism and ophthalmopathy. TCRdb fed the multiplex PCR reads into MiXCR, producing one record per CDR3 protein. The data show 560,000 or so distinct CDR3 sequences, 46% seen once. The sequenced sample consisted of peripheral blood or thyroid tissue (not recorded which). Receptors were obtained from a woman under 30 with Graves' hyperthyroidism. Both conserved end residues are part of each CDR3. A D gene is named only where the DNA matches it firmly. Clone size is not always given. Where it is, it says once, few, many or a class for expanded clones.

V	D	J	size	DNA	CDR3
TRBV5-5	.	TRBJ2-5	few	TGTGCCAGCAGCGTTCCACCCCAGGGGGAGACCCAGTACTTC	CASSVPPQGETQYF
TRBV5-1	TRBD1	TRBJ2-7	few	TGCGCCAGCAGCCCTTACCCTCCAGGGGGCGAGCAGTACTTC	CASSPYPPGGEQYF
TRBV7-3	.	TRBJ1-2	.	TGTGCCAGCAGCCCGAACCCGAAGGGGCACGATGGCTACACCTTC	CASSPNPKGHDGYTF
TRBV7-8	TRBD1	TRBJ1-2	.	TGTGCCAGCAGTTTACAGGGGGCTGCTAACTATGGCTACACCTTC	CASSLQGAANYGYTF
TRBV2	.	TRBJ1-5	.	TGTGCCAGCAATGACCCAATGGTCAATCAGCCCCAGCATTTT	CASNDPMVNQPQHF
TRBV20-1	.	TRBJ1-5	.	TGCAGTGCGCCGGGAGGCAACAATCAGCCCCAGCATTTT	CSAPGGNNQPQHF
TRBV7-2	.	TRBJ1-5	.	TGTGCCAGCTCACCCACTATATTGCCACACGAGGACCAGCCCCAGCATTTT	CASSPTILPHEDQPQHF
TRBV10-3	.	TRBJ1-6	.	TGTGCCATCAGTGAGTCGAAAGGGAGGAATTCACCCCTCCACTTT	CAISESKGRNSPLHF
TRBV10-3	.	TRBJ2-5	once	TGTGCCAGCAGAGGAGCGGCCCAAGAGACCCAGTACTTC	CASRGAAQETQYF
TRBV25-1	.	TRBJ2-5	many	TGTGCCAGCAGTAGCCCGGCCCAAGAGACCCAGTACTTC	CASSSPAQETQYF
TRBV15	.	TRBJ2-5	.	TGTGCCACCAGCAGTTCCACCCAGACCCAGTACTTC	CATSSSTQTQYF
TRBV20-1	.	TRBJ1-1	.	TGCAGTGCTATTAGACAGCCCTTGAACACTGAAGCTTTCTTT	CSAIRQPLNTEAFF
TRBV7-3	.	TRBJ1-2	.	TGCGCCAGCAGCCAAGCCAGGGACTCGAACTATGGCTACGCCTTC	CASSQARDSNYGYAF
TRBV7-9	.	TRBJ2-6	few	TGTGCCAGCAGCTTAGCGGCGTTCTATGAGGCCAACGTCCTGACTTTC	CASSLAAFYEANVLTF
TRBV20-1	TRBD1	TRBJ1-1	.	TGCAGTGCTATACCTTGGGACAGGGAACTGAACACTGAAGCTTTCTTT	CSAIPWDRELNTEAFF
TRBV29-1	.	TRBJ1-1	.	TGCAGCGTTGTTCGGGAGTGGGGCACTGAAGCTTTCTTT	CSVVREWGTEAFF
TRBV7-9	.	TRBJ2-2	many	TGTGCCAGCAGCTCCAGCCGCGACACCGGGGAGCTGTTTTTT	CASSSSRDTGELFF
TRBV9	.	TRBJ1-1	.	TGTGCCAGCAGCGTAGATATTACGGACACTGAAGCTTTCTTT	CASSVDITDTEAFF
TRBV9	.	TRBJ1-3	.	TGTGCCAGCAGCGTAGAGGCCCTAAGAAACACCATATATTTT	CASSVEALRNTIYF
TRBV2	.	TRBJ1-1	.	TGTGCCAGCAGAATAAATCGGGACACCCAAACGCACACTGAAGCTTTCTTT	CASRINRDTQTHTEAFF
TRBV12-3/TRBV12-4	.	TRBJ1-2	few	TGTGCCAGCAGCCGAGCCGACTATGGCTACACCTTC	CASSRADYGYTF
TRBV19	.	TRBJ1-5	.	TGTGCCAGTAGTATGCAAGGATATAGCAATCAGCCCCAGCATTTT	CASSMQGYSNQPQHF